This T cell receptor beta chain comes out of a study of T cell repertoires in cytomegalovirus infection. Overall study: HLA-B-restricted CMV epitopes that are well studied, plus recently identified HLA-C-restricted ones, were used by the study. Evidence of both CMV infection and a matching HLA type came from public TCR beta signatures. Regarding the study as a whole: HLA-C-restricted TCR beta clonotypes specific for CMV led the ex vivo response.

This clonotype showed up just a few times. Antigen unknown. TCRdb fed the reads into MiXCR, producing one record per CDR3 protein. Of fewer than 650,000 distinct CDR3 sequences listed, around two fifths are singletons. Material: cultured PBMCs, obtained from culture after CMV antigen stimulation. This clonotype was sampled from a human donor in good health (CMV status not recorded). Some clones in this sample may be carry-over from other donors' samples.

CDR3 residues: CASSPLPEVSPLHF. For the CDR3, the DNA is TGTGCCAGCAGCCCGCTCCCGGAGGTGTCACCCCTCCACTTT. The chain has TRBV12-3 or TRBV12-4 and TRBJ1-6; D not resolved. V was pared by 6 bases and J by 10 bases, with 16 bases between. The CDR3 contains 14 residues.